Below are 16 T cell receptor beta chains sequenced from a single sample in a study of blood T cell repertoires in COVID-19. Only in-frame clones appear in the TCRdb table, and some are missing; sequencing was by immunoSEQ multiplex PCR. The sample carries some 150,000 clones, more than 65% recorded once. Sample: peripheral blood. Source of these receptors: a woman aged 45-65 years with acute or convalescent COVID-19.

The rearrangement uses TRBV5-4 and TRBJ2-1; 10 bases are shared with TRBD2. In germline, CDR1 is SGHNT, CDR2 YYREEE (reference sequence). V lost 1 base and J lost 9; bases outside the gene matches: 7. CDR3 size: 15 residues. CDR3 residues: CASSLYSGGAVEQFF. CDR3 bases: TGTGCCAGCAGCTTGTACAGCGGGGGGGCGGTTGAGCAGTTCTTC.

The V and J genes are TRBV18 and TRBJ2-1; TRBD2 agrees at 9 bases. V was pared by 3 bases and J by 6 bases, with 6 bases of the junction left unmatched. Germline V gene lookup returns CDR1 KGHSH and CDR2 LQKENI. This CDR3 is 15 amino acids long. CDR3 amino acids: CASSPRGRDGNEQFF. The CDR3 coding sequence is TGTGCCAGCTCACCGCGCGGGAGGGATGGCAATGAGCAGTTCTTC.

CDR3 nucleotide sequence: TGCAGCGGTACTCCACAGGGTCCGAACACTGAAGCTTTCTTT. Its translation: CSGTPQGPNTEAFF. V is TRBV29-1 and J is TRBJ1-1; weak D call: TRBD1 (6 bases). Trimming took off 7 bases at V and 1 base at J, with 16 bases between the two ends. Germline V CDR1 and CDR2: SQVTM, ANQGSEA. The CDR3 runs to 14 residues.

The V gene is TRBV7-3, the J gene TRBJ2-5; 9 bases map to TRBD2. V dropped 5 bases and J dropped 5; count of bases not matched to a gene: 6. This CDR3 region has 14 residues. Germline CDR1 is SGHTA and CDR2 is FQGTGA. The CDR3: CASSPGTSRETQYF. The CDR3 coding sequence is TGTGCCAGCAGCCCTGGGACTAGCAGGGAGACCCAGTACTTC.

The CDR3 protein is CASSAQGNEQFF. CDR3 coding DNA: TGTGCCAGCAGCGCACAGGGTAATGAGCAGTTCTTC. The chain has TRBV9 and TRBJ2-1; D is perhaps TRBD1 (6 bases). Germline values: CDR1 SGDLS, CDR2 YYNGEE. The CDR3 has 12 amino acids. V shed 3 bases and J shed 7 bases, with 8 bases lying between them.

This clone was recorded a few times. This chain uses TRBV29-1 with TRBJ1-1; TRBD1 agrees at 8 bases. The trim removed 7 bases at V and 2 bases at J, leaving 6 bases unmatched. Germline lookup yields CDR1 SQVTM and CDR2 ANQGSEA. The CDR3 is made up of 13 amino acids. The CDR3 here is CSGGQGRNTEAFF. The CDR3 DNA reads as TGCAGCGGCGGACAGGGTCGAAACACTGAAGCTTTCTTT. Full variable domain (missing parts from reference TRBV29-1 and TRBJ1-1): SAVISQKPSRDICQRGTSLTIQCQVDSQVTMMFWYRQQPGQSLTLIATANQGSEATYESGFVIDKFPISRPNLTFSTLTVSNMSPEDSSIYLCSGGQGRNTEAFFGQGTRLTVV.

This clone was picked up a small number of times. The rearrangement uses TRBV7-2 and TRBJ1-2; TRBD1 agrees at 8 bases. With 4 bases clipped from V and 3 bases from J, the junction kept 16 bases outside the gene matches. Germline CDR1 reads SGHTA; CDR2 reads FQGNSA. CDR3 length: 18 residues. DNA of the CDR3: TGTGCCAGCAGCTCCCCAAGGCCGCAGGGGGCGGTTTACTATGGCTACACCTTC. It is translated as CASSSPRPQGAVYYGYTF.

This clone was recorded a few times. This rearrangement joins TRBV4-3 to TRBJ1-4; possible D gene TRBD1, 5 bases. The CDR3 loop spans 17 amino acids. Germline V CDR1 and CDR2: LGHNA, YSLEER. Trimming removed 0 bases at V and 8 bases at J, with 19 bases between. This chain's CDR3 is CASSQDPWAGLGEKLFF. DNA for the CDR3: TGCGCCAGCAGCCAAGACCCTTGGGCAGGGCTGGGAGAAAAACTGTTTTTT.

For the CDR3, the DNA is TGTGCCAGCAGCCCAGCGCGTCTAGCGGATACCTACGAGCAGTACTTC. Translating it yields CASSPARLADTYEQYF. The chain employs TRBV11-1 and TRBJ2-7, with TRBD2 identical over 7 bases. V was pared by 5 bases and J by 2 bases, with 12 bases of the junction left unmatched. CDR1 and CDR2 from the germline V gene are SGHAT and FQDESV (reference sequence). The CDR3 contains 16 residues.

The chain combines TRBV4-2 with TRBJ2-7; 12 bases fit TRBD1. Germline CDR1 is LGHNA and CDR2 is YNFKEQ. The length of the CDR3 is 18 residues. V lost 2 bases to trimming and J lost 0 bases; unmatched junction nucleotides: 8. Here the CDR3 DNA reads TGTGCCAGCAGCCAACCGGGACAGGGGGCCCGGAGCTCCTACGAGCAGTACTTC. Its translation is CASSQPGQGARSSYEQYF.

The chain carries TRBV7-9 and TRBJ2-1, with D perhaps matching TRBD1 (6 bases). The germline V gene encodes CDR1 SEHNR and CDR2 FQNEAQ (reference sequence). The germline V and J ends were trimmed by 2 bases and 10 bases, with 6 bases remaining between them. This CDR3 spans 11 amino acids. The CDR3 sequence: CASSLQGEQFF. For the CDR3, the DNA is TGTGCCAGCAGCTTACAGGGGGAGCAGTTCTTC.

The chain links TRBV12-5 to TRBJ1-1; possible D gene TRBD1, 5 bases. The V and J ends lost 6 bases and 0 bases respectively, with 11 bases between them. Per the germline V gene, CDR1 is LGHNT and CDR2 is FRNRAP. The CDR3 has 14 residues. The CDR3: CASGSQGMNTEAFF. In DNA form, the CDR3 reads TGTGCTAGTGGGAGCCAGGGCATGAACACTGAAGCTTTCTTT.

The chain combines TRBV2 with TRBJ1-6; possible D gene TRBD1, 6 bases. The CDR3 extends over 14 amino acids. Germline loops: CDR1 SNHLY, CDR2 FYNNEI. V lost 5 bases, J lost 7 bases, and 12 bases lay in between. CDR3 nucleotide sequence: TGTGCCAGCAGTCCCCGGGACACCAATTCACCCCTCCACTTT. Amino acid sequence: CASSPRDTNSPLHF.

The chain combines TRBV18 with TRBJ2-7, with TRBD1 identical over 7 bases. This CDR3 contains 15 residues. Germline V gene sequence: CDR1 KGHSH, CDR2 LQKENI. The J segment lost 0 bases and the V segment lost 3 bases, leaving 5 bases of the junction unmatched. The CDR3 coding sequence is TGTGCCAGCTCACCGCGACAGGGTCTCTCCTACGAGCAGTACTTC. Protein product: CASSPRQGLSYEQYF.

J is TRBJ2-1 and V is TRBV4-1; 10 nucleotides line up with TRBD2. Losses at the gene ends were 3 bases for V and 6 bases for J; bases not matched to a gene: 11. The CDR3 is 17 residues long. The germline V gene encodes CDR1 MGHRA and CDR2 YSYEKL. CDR3 DNA sequence: TGCGCCAGCAGCCACAGTAGCGGGAGGCAAACAATCAATGAGCAGTTCTTC. Amino acids: CASSHSSGRQTINEQFF.

This chain links TRBV11-2 with TRBJ2-7; D possibly corresponds to TRBD1 (5 bases). CDR1 and CDR2 (germline): SGHAT, FQNNGV. The CDR3 covers 14 residues. V was trimmed by 6 bases and J by 4 bases, leaving 16 bases between them. The CDR3 spells CASSPQALGYEQYF. The CDR3, as DNA: TGTGCCAGCAGTCCACAGGCTCTAGGGTACGAGCAGTACTTC. Full variable domain (missing parts from reference TRBV11-2 and TRBJ2-7): EAGVAQSPRYKIIEKRQSVAFWCNPISGHATLYWYQQILGQGPKLLIQFQNNGVVDDSQLPKDRFSAERLKGVDSTLKIQPAKLEDSAVYLCASSPQALGYEQYFGPGTRLTVT.